The 3 T cell receptor beta chains presented below share a single source sample, sequenced in a study of human T cells and chemical hapten exposure. TCRdb re-called the RACE reads with MiXCR, one entry per CDR3 protein. This sample has around 350,000 distinct CDR3 sequences, with around 5.5% found just once. The time point denotes: pre-sensitization, week 0. Treatment described: therapeutic diphenylcyclopropenone sensitization with weekly scalp DPC. The sequencing used whole blood, collected in connection with sensitization to the hapten diphenylcyclopropenone (DPC). Source of these receptors: a woman aged 18-30 years with alopecia areata. Some clones in this sample may be carry-over from other donors' samples.

This clonotype was detected ten times or more. The chain has TRBV7-2 and TRBJ2-3, with D unresolved. Germline V gives CDR1 SGHTA, CDR2 FQGNSA. CDR3 length: 13 amino acids. Trimming shortened V by 5 bases and J by 6 bases, and 12 bases separated the two germline ends. CDR3: CASSKGLGDTQYF. CDR3 in DNA: TGTGCCAGCAGCAAAGGGCTCGGCGATACGCAGTATTTT.

This clonotype was seen more than once but under ten times. This chain joins TRBV6-4 and TRBJ1-6; D is ambiguous. V was cut by 5 bases and J by 7 bases, with 9 bases left in between. Looked up from germline, CDR1 is MRHNA and CDR2 is SNTAGT. This CDR3 has 13 amino acids. In DNA form, the CDR3 reads TGTGCCAGCAGTAGCGCGGGGAATTCACCCCTCCACTTT. Amino acid sequence: CASSSAGNSPLHF.

This clonotype was counted many times. The rearrangement joins TRBV7-2 to TRBJ2-3; no firm D call. CDR1 and CDR2 from the germline V gene are SGHTA and FQGNSA. The CDR3 is 17 amino acids. Trimming took 1 base from V and 0 from J, leaving 14 bases between them. The CDR3 DNA follows: TGTGCCAGCAGCTTAGTCTTGTCGCATTCCAGCACAGATACGCAGTATTTT. Translation gives CASSLVLSHSSTDTQYF.